A single sample is the source of the 16 T cell receptor beta chains below, sequenced in a study of neurological immune-mediated disorders. TCRdb itself ran the 5' RACE reads through MiXCR, one entry per CDR3 protein. Among some 77,000 distinct CDR3 sequences, around 9.9% were seen once, and the ten largest hold less than 2%. The specimen sequenced was PBMCs. These receptors were taken from a man aged 45-65 years in good health.

This clonotype was observed at least ten times. This CDR3 is CASRDIDTQYF. CDR3 in DNA: TGTGCCAGCAGAGATATAGATACGCAGTATTTT. The chain carries TRBV6-2 or TRBV6-3 and TRBJ2-3; D remains unclear. The V end lost 6 bases, the J end lost 5 bases, and 6 bases lay between the germline ends. The CDR3 is 11 residues long. The germline gives CDR1 MNHEY, CDR2 SVGEGT.

Of note for this clonotype: Being one base from a much bigger clone, this may be a read error. This chain connects TRBV3-1 to TRBJ2-5, with 7 bases matching TRBD2. The germline V gene encodes CDR1 LGHDT and CDR2 YNNKEL (reference sequence). This CDR3 has 15 amino acids. The V and J ends lost 3 bases and 3 bases, in that order; junction bases with no gene match: 7. In DNA, the CDR3 is TGTGCCAGCAGCCAGATACTAGCGATAAAAGAGACCCAGTACTTC. As protein: CASSQILAIKETQYF.

This clonotype was seen ten or more times. This chain connects TRBV5-1 to TRBJ1-1; D unresolved. Germline-derived CDR1 and CDR2 are SGHRS and YFSETQ. V was trimmed by 3 bases and J by 0 bases, leaving 9 bases between them. CDR3 length equals 14 residues. The CDR3 spells CASSSDGMNTEAFF. CDR3 coding DNA: TGCGCCAGCAGCTCGGACGGTATGAACACTGAAGCTTTCTTT.

This clonotype was seen a handful of times. The chain joins TRBV3-1 to TRBJ1-2; D unresolved. The ends were cut back, 0 bases at V and 6 bases at J, with 11 bases in the middle. The CDR3 length is 14 residues. Germline V gene lookup returns CDR1 LGHDT and CDR2 YNNKEL (reference sequence). This chain's CDR3 is CASSQDIGRDGYTF. The DNA for the CDR3 is TGTGCCAGCAGCCAAGATATTGGGAGGGATGGCTACACCTTC. Using reference TRBV3-1 and TRBJ1-2 for the parts outside the CDR3, the full variable domain is DTAVSQTPKYLVTQMGNDKSIKCEQNLGHDTMYWYKQDSKKFLKIMFSYNNKELIINETVPNRFSPKSPDKAHLNLHINSLELGDSAVYFCASSQDIGRDGYTFGSGTRLTVV.

This clonotype was counted between two and nine times. V usage is TRBV28 and J usage is TRBJ2-1, with TRBD2 identical over 13 bases. Germline V gives CDR1 MDHEN, CDR2 SYDVKM. This CDR3 is 15 amino acids long. Trimming took 5 bases from V and 9 from J; bases not matched to a gene: 7. In DNA form, the CDR3 reads TGTGCCAGCAGTCACGGACTAGCGGGAGAGGGTGAGCAGTTCTTC. Translation gives CASSHGLAGEGEQFF.

This clonotype was detected ten times or more. V is TRBV2 and J is TRBJ2-3, with 8 bases lining up with TRBD2. The junction had 5 bases not matched to a gene; V was cut back by 3 bases and J by 0 bases. The CDR3 has 16 amino acids. Germline V gene data show CDR1 as SNHLY and CDR2 as FYNNEI. The CDR3 loop reads CASSELSGGSTDTQYF. In DNA form, the CDR3 reads TGTGCCAGCAGTGAGCTCTCGGGGGGGAGCACAGATACGCAGTATTTT.

This clonotype was found many times. The chain carries TRBV28 and TRBJ1-2; TRBD1 agrees at 9 bases. V gave up 4 bases and J gave up 8 bases; unmatched junction bases: 5. The CDR3 has 13 amino acids. Per the germline V gene, CDR1 is MDHEN and CDR2 is SYDVKM. CDR3 residues: CASSSGQGTGYTF. The CDR3 DNA is TGTGCCAGCAGTTCGGGACAGGGCACCGGCTACACCTTC.

This clonotype was detected ten times or more. The chain is built from TRBV29-1 and TRBJ2-1; TRBD2 matches at 8 bases. This CDR3 spans 13 amino acids. Germline assignment: CDR1 SQVTM and CDR2 ANQGSEA. CDR3 nucleotide sequence: TGCAGAGTAGCGGGGCCCTCCTACAATGAGCAGTTCTTC. This codes for CRVAGPSYNEQFF.

This clonotype appeared a few times. The rearrangement joins TRBV5-1 to TRBJ2-3; TRBD2 matches 15 bases. The germline gives CDR1 SGHRS, CDR2 YFSETQ. V shed 1 base, J shed 0 bases, and the junction held 6 bases outside the gene matches. The CDR3 covers 19 residues. This chain's CDR3 is CASSLWGTSGRTSTDTQYF. CDR3 nucleotide sequence: TGCGCCAGCAGCTTGTGGGGGACTAGCGGGAGGACAAGCACAGATACGCAGTATTTT. Together with reference TRBV5-1 and TRBJ2-3, the CDR3 gives the full variable domain: KAGVTQTPRYLIKTRGQQVTLSCSPISGHRSVSWYQQTPGQGLQFLFEYFSETQRNKGNFPGRFSGRQFSNSRSEMNVSTLELGDSALYLCASSLWGTSGRTSTDTQYFGPGTRLTVL.

The chain carries TRBV27 and TRBJ2-1; possible D gene TRBD2, 6 bases. CDR3 length: 14 residues. Germline loops: CDR1 MNHEY, CDR2 SMNVEV (reference sequence). Trimming shortened V by 8 bases and J by 7 bases, and 18 bases separated the two germline ends. The CDR3, as DNA: TGTGCCAGCGGTGTAGGCCGACTAGAGAATGAGCAGTTCTTC. It codes for CASGVGRLENEQFF.

This clonotype has at least ten counts. The chain joins TRBV15 to TRBJ1-1, with D perhaps matching TRBD1 (6 bases). CDR1 is LNHNV, CDR2 YYDKDF, per germline (reference sequence). Trimming took 0 bases from V and 2 from J, leaving 13 bases between them. This CDR3 is 16 amino acids long. CDR3 coding DNA: TGTGCCACCAGCAGAGATGCGGCCAGGGGCAACACTGAAGCTTTCTTT. Its protein product is CATSRDAARGNTEAFF.

This clonotype occurred many times. The rearrangement joins TRBV4-2 to TRBJ2-1; D perhaps matches TRBD2 (5 bases). CDR3 size: 15 residues. V dropped 0 bases and J dropped 4 bases, with 10 bases sitting between them. The germline CDR1 and CDR2 sequences are LGHNA and YNFKEQ. CDR3: CASSQEETTYNEQFF. In DNA, the CDR3 is TGTGCCAGCAGCCAAGAAGAGACTACTTACAATGAGCAGTTCTTC.

This clonotype was seen at least ten times. The rearrangement links TRBV12-3 or TRBV12-4 to TRBJ1-6; D is undetermined. The germline V and J ends were trimmed by 6 bases and 5 bases, with 20 bases remaining between them. CDR3 size: 17 residues. The CDR3 DNA follows: TGTGCCAGCAGGCAAGGCCTCGAGTGGTGGGATAATTCACCCCTCCACTTT. Translating it yields CASRQGLEWWDNSPLHF.

In its sample, this clonotype was seen many times. The chain recombines TRBV5-5 with TRBJ1-5, with D perhaps TRBD1 (5 bases). The V end lost 4 bases, the J end lost 0 bases, and 14 bases lay between the germline ends. The CDR3 spans 16 residues. Looked up from germline, CDR1 is SGHKS and CDR2 is YYEKEE (reference sequence). The CDR3 spells CASSLGTSNSNQPQHF. DNA for the CDR3: TGTGCCAGCAGCCTTGGGACGTCCAATAGCAATCAGCCCCAGCATTTT.

This clonotype was recorded at least ten times. The J gene is TRBJ2-5, the V gene TRBV5-1, with 7 bases identical to TRBD2. In germline, CDR1 is SGHRS, CDR2 YFSETQ. The CDR3 sequence is 13 residues long. Germline trimming cut 3 bases from V and 5 bases from J; bases unmatched to any gene: 4. Written as DNA, the CDR3 is TGCGCCAGCAGCTCGGGTAGCGGGGAGACCCAGTACTTC. The encoded protein is CASSSGSGETQYF.

This chain joins TRBV10-3 and TRBJ2-2; 15 bases align to TRBD2. The CDR3 extends over 20 amino acids. Germline CDR1 and CDR2: ENHRY and SYGVKD. V gave up 0 bases and J gave up 0 bases; unmatched junction bases: 5. CDR3 sequence (DNA): TGTGCCATCAGTGAGTCTTTGGGACTAGCGGGGGGCACGAACACCGGGGAGCTGTTTTTT. Protein: CAISESLGLAGGTNTGELFF.